Each of the 17 T cell receptor beta chains below was sequenced from the same sample in a study of blood T cell repertoires in COVID-19. Here immunoSEQ multiplex PCR was the method, and the copy in TCRdb shows in-frame clones only, minus some. The repertoire consists of some 74,000 clones, with approximately 80% occurring once and the leading ten covering less than 15%. What was sequenced was peripheral blood. The source of these receptors is a human donor in a cohort sampled during active COVID-19.

This clone was counted only a few times. The chain uses TRBV27 and TRBJ2-5; 7 nucleotides match TRBD1. The CDR3 length is 15 residues. The trim removed 4 bases at V and 4 bases at J, leaving 9 bases unmatched. In germline, CDR1 is MNHEY, CDR2 SMNVEV (reference sequence). This chain's CDR3 is CASSSGTVQGETQYF. The CDR3, as DNA: TGTGCCAGCAGTTCGGGGACAGTTCAGGGAGAGACCCAGTACTTC.

This sequence joins TRBV6-6 and TRBJ2-7, with a tentative D call TRBD1 (6 bases). The V gene's germline CDR1 is MNHNY and CDR2 SVGAGI (reference sequence). The CDR3 covers 11 residues. V was pared by 5 bases and J by 5 bases, with 7 bases between. CDR3 loop: CASSRQDEQYF. The CDR3 region has the DNA TGTGCCAGCAGTAGACAGGACGAGCAGTACTTC.

This chain joins TRBV5-5 and TRBJ1-2; TRBD1 agrees at 7 bases. Germline-derived CDR1 and CDR2 are SGHKS and YYEKEE (reference sequence). J gave up 7 bases and V 3 bases, and 12 bases lay outside the gene matches. This CDR3 spans 15 amino acids. CDR3 region: CASSSELQGSFGYTF. As DNA, the CDR3 is TGTGCCAGCAGCTCTGAACTACAGGGGAGCTTTGGCTACACCTTC.

This clone was observed a few times. The chain recombines TRBV5-1 with TRBJ1-2; D unresolved. Per germline, CDR1 SGHRS and CDR2 YFSETQ. CDR3 size: 15 residues. Trimming stripped 4 bases from V and 4 bases from J, with 17 bases between. The CDR3 protein is CASSAGWAVTYGYTF. The CDR3 nucleotides read TGCGCCAGCAGCGCGGGGTGGGCCGTAACCTATGGCTACACCTTC.

The chain links TRBV5-6 to TRBJ1-6; possibly TRBD1 for D (5 bases). Germline CDR1 SGHDT, CDR2 YYEEEE. This CDR3 comprises 17 residues. The V end lost 3 bases, the J end lost 7 bases, and 20 bases lay between the germline ends. The DNA for the CDR3 is TGTGCCAGCAGCTGGGAGGGGACGCGAAGGAGCAATTCACCCCTCCACTTT. Protein product: CASSWEGTRRSNSPLHF.

The table lists this clone with a count of one. The chain is built from TRBV2 and TRBJ1-1, with D unresolved. This CDR3 contains 12 residues. In germline, CDR1 is SNHLY, CDR2 FYNNEI. The germline V and J ends were trimmed by 7 bases and 5 bases, with 11 bases remaining between them. In nucleotides, the CDR3 is TGTGCCAGCATCCCGGGGTGGACTGAAGCTTTCTTT. The encoded protein is CASIPGWTEAFF.

This chain joins TRBV30 and TRBJ2-1; D possibly corresponds to TRBD1 (6 bases). This CDR3 is 14 amino acids long. The V gene lost 4 bases and the J gene lost 6 bases, with 16 bases spanning the gap. Germline assignment: CDR1 GTSNPN and CDR2 SVGIG (reference sequence). In nucleotides, the CDR3 is TGTGCCTGGACCAACGGGGTCAGGGGCAATGAGCAGTTCTTC. Amino acids: CAWTNGVRGNEQFF.

CDR3 in DNA: TGTGCCACCAGCAGAGGGAGCGGTGGCAATACGCAGTATTTT. Protein product: CATSRGSGGNTQYF. The genes are TRBV15 and TRBJ2-3, with a weak D call TRBD2 (5 bases). The germline V gene has CDR1 LNHNV and CDR2 YYDKDF (reference sequence). The CDR3 contains 14 residues. Trimming cost V 1 base and J 7 bases, with 12 bases left between them. The full variable domain, its missing parts supplied by reference TRBV15 and TRBJ2-3, is DAMVIQNPRYQVTQFGKPVTLSCSQTLNHNVMYWYQQKSSQAPKLLFHYYDKDFNNEADTPDNFQSRRPNTSFCFLDIRSPGLGDTAMYLCATSRGSGGNTQYFGPGTRLTVL.

The rearrangement uses TRBV12-1 and TRBJ1-6; no DNA check was done on the table's D call, TRBD1. TRBV12-1 represents a pseudogene. The CDR3 sequence is 15 residues long. CDR3 region: CASSFGNPRGSPLHF. For the CDR3, the DNA is TGTGCCAGCAGCTTCGGGAATCCTAGGGGGTCGCCCCTCCACTTT.

The chain is built from TRBV3-1 (or the pseudogene TRBV3-2) and TRBJ1-4, with 10 bases fitting TRBD1. CDR3 size: 14 residues. Germline-derived CDR1 and CDR2 are LGHDT and YNNKEL (reference sequence). V was clipped by 5 bases and J by 6 bases; unmatched bases: 3. CDR3 loop: CASSKTGGDEKLFF. In DNA, the CDR3 is TGTGCCAGCAGCAAGACAGGGGGCGATGAAAAACTGTTTTTT.

This clone was seen a handful of times. This sequence joins TRBV5-1 and TRBJ2-7, with 10 bases that match TRBD1. CDR1 and CDR2 (germline): SGHRS, YFSETQ. This CDR3 has 13 residues. J lost 5 bases, V lost 4 bases, and 3 bases had no gene match. CDR3 sequence reads: CASSQTGGNEQYF. CDR3 bases: TGCGCCAGCAGCCAGACAGGGGGCAACGAGCAGTACTTC.

V usage is TRBV19 and J usage is TRBJ2-7, with a weak D call TRBD1 (6 bases). The CDR3 covers 14 residues. The germline V gene has CDR1 LNHDA and CDR2 SQIVND (reference sequence). V lost 6 bases to trimming and J lost 3 bases, with 15 bases between them. The CDR3 sequence: CASSPGDKIYEQYV. As DNA, the CDR3 is TGTGCCAGTAGCCCAGGGGACAAGATCTACGAGCAGTACGTC.

The chain has TRBV7-2 and TRBJ2-1; D might be TRBD2 (6 bases). Germline V lookup: CDR1 SGHTA, CDR2 FQGNSA. The CDR3 sequence is 15 residues long. Trimming removed 2 bases from V and 0 bases from J, with 8 bases in between. The CDR3 DNA reads TGTGCCAGCAGCTTAAGCGGGTACTCCTACAATGAGCAGTTCTTC. This sequence encodes CASSLSGYSYNEQFF.

The rearrangement uses TRBV5-6 and TRBJ2-3; 7 nucleotides align to TRBD2. Germline loops: CDR1 SGHDT, CDR2 YYEEEE. The CDR3 totals 16 residues. Germline trimming cut 4 bases from V and 3 bases from J; bases unmatched to any gene: 11. As DNA, the CDR3 is TGTGCCAGCAGCGGCTCAACGTCTAGCGGTACAGATACGCAGTATTTT. It is translated as CASSGSTSSGTDTQYF.

V gene TRBV7-9 combines with J gene TRBJ2-7; 10 bases match TRBD1. The CDR3 runs 16 residues. V shed 2 bases and J 6 bases; nucleotides not matched to a gene: 10. Germline lookup yields CDR1 SEHNR and CDR2 FQNEAQ (reference sequence). This CDR3 reads CASSLLPPGQGSEQYF. Written as DNA, the CDR3 is TGTGCCAGCAGCTTATTGCCGCCGGGACAGGGGTCCGAGCAGTACTTC.

V and J are TRBV2 and TRBJ1-4, with 9 bases lining up with TRBD1. V was pared by 5 bases and J by 7 bases, with 5 bases of the junction left unmatched. Germline assignment: CDR1 SNHLY and CDR2 FYNNEI. The CDR3 totals 14 residues. The CDR3 sequence: CASSKDRGSEKLFF. The CDR3 region has the DNA TGTGCCAGCAGTAAGGACAGGGGTAGTGAAAAACTGTTTTTT.

The V gene is TRBV5-4, the J gene TRBJ2-7; weak D call: TRBD1 (6 bases). The CDR3 covers 15 residues. Germline V gives CDR1 SGHNT, CDR2 YYREEE (reference sequence). V was pared by 4 bases and J by 1 base, with 15 bases between. This CDR3 is CASSPRDTGSYEQYF. The DNA for the CDR3 is TGTGCCAGCAGCCCCCGGGACACGGGGTCCTACGAGCAGTACTTC.